Following are 20 T cell receptor beta chains from one sample sequenced in a study of blood T cell repertoires in COVID-19. TCRdb's copy holds only in-frame clones and misses some; the assay was immunoSEQ multiplex PCR. The repertoire holds over 130,000 clones, with approximately 85% as singletons. Sample: peripheral blood. All receptors come from a woman of 80 years or more with acute or convalescent COVID-19.

V and J are TRBV4-1 and TRBJ2-1; 14 bases line up with TRBD2. The germline gives CDR1 MGHRA, CDR2 YSYEKL. The trim removed 5 bases at V and 7 bases at J, leaving 7 bases unmatched. The CDR3 is made up of 16 amino acids. The CDR3 here is CASSSPWTSGRNEQFF. DNA for the CDR3: TGCGCCAGCAGCTCCCCTTGGACTAGCGGGAGGAATGAGCAGTTCTTC.

The genes are TRBV12-3 or TRBV12-4 and TRBJ2-7, with D possibly TRBD2 on 5 matching bases. The CDR3 consists of 13 residues. With 7 bases removed from V and 2 bases from J, the gap between germline ends came to 12 bases. The CDR3 loop reads CASNRGWTYEQYF. Written as DNA, the CDR3 is TGTGCCAGCAACCGGGGTTGGACCTACGAGCAGTACTTC.

The rearrangement joins TRBV10-3 to TRBJ2-4; D perhaps matches TRBD1 (5 bases). Deletions cut 0 bases from V and 4 bases from J, with 13 bases between. Looked up from germline, CDR1 is ENHRY and CDR2 is SYGVKD. The CDR3 runs to 16 residues. Written as DNA, the CDR3 is TGTGCCATCAGTGAGTCTTCAGGGAAAGCAAAAAACATTCAGTACTTC. This sequence encodes CAISESSGKAKNIQYF.

This chain uses TRBV2 with TRBJ2-1; 12 positions match TRBD2. The CDR3 sequence is 15 residues long. V was pared by 6 bases and J by 6 bases, with 6 bases of the junction left unmatched. The germline V gene encodes CDR1 SNHLY and CDR2 FYNNEI. The DNA for the CDR3 is TGTGCCAGCAGGAAGTCTAGCGGGGGGGCCAATGAGCAGTTCTTC. It translates to CASRKSSGGANEQFF. Supplemented by reference TRBV2 and TRBJ2-1, the full variable domain reads EPEVTQTPSHQVTQMGQEVILRCVPISNHLYFYWYRQILGQKVEFLVSFYNNEISEKSEIFDDQFSVERPDGSNFTLKIRSTKLEDSAMYFCASRKSSGGANEQFFGPGTRLTVL.

DNA of the CDR3: TGCGCCAGCAGCCATTCCGGGACAGCCACAGATACGCAGTATTTT. Translated, it gives CASSHSGTATDTQYF. V gene TRBV4-1 combines with J gene TRBJ2-3, with 7 bases matching TRBD1. The CDR3 spans 15 residues. The germline V gene encodes CDR1 MGHRA and CDR2 YSYEKL. V shed 3 bases and J 2 bases; nucleotides not matched to a gene: 5.

The rearrangement joins TRBV5-4 to TRBJ1-2; 8 bases map to TRBD1. Germline V gene data show CDR1 as SGHNT and CDR2 as YYREEE (reference sequence). The J segment lost 5 bases and the V segment lost 0 bases, leaving 6 bases of the junction unmatched. The CDR3 consists of 15 residues. The CDR3 sequence: CASSLASQGAYGYTF. CDR3 coding DNA: TGTGCCAGCAGCTTGGCGAGCCAGGGGGCTTATGGCTACACCTTC.

The chain links TRBV5-1 to TRBJ1-3; D is undetermined. The V gene's germline CDR1 is SGHRS and CDR2 YFSETQ. With 0 bases removed from V and 10 bases from J, the gap between germline ends came to 8 bases. The CDR3 is 12 residues long. The DNA of the CDR3 is TGCGCCAGCAGCTTGGACCCTAGGACCATATATTTT. It codes for CASSLDPRTIYF.

The chain employs TRBV6-4 and TRBJ2-1, with 7 positions matching TRBD2. V was clipped by 4 bases and J by 0 bases; unmatched bases: 15. CDR1 MRHNA and CDR2 SNTAGT come from the germline V gene. CDR3 length equals 19 residues. The CDR3 DNA reads as TGTGCCAGCAGTGGGGCTCCCTGGGGAGGGCCGCACTCCTACAATGAGCAGTTCTTC. Translated, it gives CASSGAPWGGPHSYNEQFF.

V gene TRBV5-1 combines with J gene TRBJ2-4, with 12 bases fitting TRBD2. The germline gives CDR1 SGHRS, CDR2 YFSETQ. The CDR3 spans 16 residues. The trim removed 0 bases at V and 6 bases at J, leaving 4 bases unmatched. The CDR3 bases are TGCGCCAGCAGCTTGGCTAGCGGGAGGGCAGCAAACATTCAGTACTTC. Translation gives CASSLASGRAANIQYF.

This chain joins TRBV27 and TRBJ2-5, with 7 bases matching TRBD1. Trimming cost V 2 bases and J 1 base; bases outside gene matches: 4. The CDR3 consists of 15 residues. Per germline, CDR1 MNHEY and CDR2 SMNVEV (reference sequence). CDR3 sequence reads: CASSLTRGRQETQYF. In DNA form, the CDR3 reads TGTGCCAGCAGTTTAACTAGGGGGCGCCAAGAGACCCAGTACTTC.

The chain has TRBV20-1 and TRBJ2-5; D is perhaps TRBD2 (5 bases). The germline gives CDR1 DFQATT, CDR2 SNEGSKA (reference sequence). The V end lost 5 bases, the J end lost 4 bases, and 8 bases lay between the germline ends. The CDR3 consists of 11 residues. The CDR3 reads CSAWAGETQYF. The CDR3 coding sequence is TGCAGTGCTTGGGCGGGAGAGACCCAGTACTTC.

In this sample, this clone turned up a few times. V gene TRBV1 combines with J gene TRBJ2-2; TRBD2, the D gene given by the table, was not confirmed from the DNA. TRBV1 is a known pseudogene. The length of the CDR3 is 18 residues. CDR3 nucleotide sequence: TGCACCAGCAGCCTTATCCCTAGGACTACCCAGAACACCGGGGAGCTGTTTTTT. This sequence encodes CTSSLIPRTTQNTGELFF.

The table lists this clone with a few counts. The chain recombines TRBV2 with TRBJ1-3; tentative D call: TRBD1 (5 bases). The CDR3 totals 15 residues. Germline V gives CDR1 SNHLY, CDR2 FYNNEI. The ends were cut back, 3 bases at V and 3 bases at J, with 12 bases in the middle. The CDR3 nucleotides read TGTGCCAGCAGTGACCCCGGGGGAGTTGGAAACACCATATATTTT. Protein sequence: CASSDPGGVGNTIYF. The entire variable domain, with the rest obtained from reference TRBV2 and TRBJ1-3, is as follows: EPEVTQTPSHQVTQMGQEVILRCVPISNHLYFYWYRQILGQKVEFLVSFYNNEISEKSEIFDDQFSVERPDGSNFTLKIRSTKLEDSAMYFCASSDPGGVGNTIYFGEGSWLTVV.

The chain combines TRBV2 with TRBJ1-2; 8 bases are shared with TRBD1. The V segment lost 5 bases and the J segment 3 bases; nucleotides outside the gene matches: 11. The CDR3 covers 16 residues. Germline assignment: CDR1 SNHLY and CDR2 FYNNEI. CDR3 in amino acids: CASSPLDRAEHYGYTF. The CDR3 nucleotides are TGTGCCAGCAGTCCCTTGGACAGGGCGGAGCACTATGGCTACACCTTC.

The rearrangement links TRBV18 to TRBJ1-4; D is uncertain. The CDR3 extends over 15 amino acids. V lost 5 bases to trimming and J lost 11 bases, with 21 bases between them. CDR1 is KGHSH and CDR2 is LQKENI in the germline V gene. As DNA, the CDR3 is TGTGCCAGCTCATCCTCCGGCGGGCCGGAAGGGAAACTGTTTTTT. Translation: CASSSSGGPEGKLFF.

The chain combines TRBV19 with TRBJ1-2, with 8 nucleotides matching TRBD1. V shed 5 bases and J 4 bases; nucleotides not matched to a gene: 3. Germline loops: CDR1 LNHDA, CDR2 SQIVND (reference sequence). The CDR3 length is 13 residues. The CDR3, as DNA: TGTGCCAGTAGTGCCACAGGGGGCTATGGCTACACCTTC. Amino acid sequence: CASSATGGYGYTF.

The chain couples TRBV5-4 to TRBJ2-5, with 15 nucleotides matching TRBD2. Germline trimming cut 3 bases from V and 5 bases from J; bases unmatched to any gene: 8. The germline gives CDR1 SGHNT, CDR2 YYREEE (reference sequence). CDR3 length equals 17 residues. The CDR3 protein is CASSSGLAGGGRETQYF. The CDR3 DNA reads TGTGCCAGCAGCTCGGGACTAGCGGGAGGTGGAAGGGAGACCCAGTACTTC.

The J gene is TRBJ2-2, the V gene TRBV7-9; tentatively, D is TRBD2 (5 bases). The V end lost 2 bases, the J end lost 4 bases, and 11 bases lay between the germline ends. Germline assignment: CDR1 SEHNR and CDR2 FQNEAQ (reference sequence). CDR3 length equals 15 residues. CDR3 amino acids: CASSLKAAATGELFF. For the CDR3, the DNA is TGTGCCAGCAGCTTAAAAGCGGCGGCCACCGGGGAGCTGTTTTTT.

The chain uses TRBV7-6 and TRBJ2-5; 10 bases fit TRBD1. Germline V gene sequence: CDR1 SGHVS, CDR2 FNYEAQ. Germline trimming cut 4 bases from V and 4 bases from J; bases unmatched to any gene: 6. The CDR3 loop spans 15 amino acids. The CDR3 nucleotides are TGTGCCAGCAGCTGGACAGGGGGTTGGGTAGAGACCCAGTACTTC. Its protein is CASSWTGGWVETQYF. The entire variable domain, with the rest obtained from reference TRBV7-6 and TRBJ2-5, is as follows: GAGVSQSPRYKVTKRGQDVALRCDPISGHVSLYWYRQALGQGPEFLTYFNYEAQQDKSGLPNDRFSAERPEGSISTLTIQRTEQRDSAMYRCASSWTGGWVETQYFGPGTRLLVL.

The gene calls are TRBV24-1 and TRBJ2-1; D may be TRBD2 (6 bases). V lost 1 base and J lost 0, with 9 bases in between. The CDR3 spans 16 residues. The germline V gene has CDR1 KGHDR and CDR2 SFDVKD. CDR3 nucleotide sequence: TGTGCCACCAGTGATTTAGGAGGGAGCTCCTACAATGAGCAGTTCTTC. Its protein product is CATSDLGGSSYNEQFF.